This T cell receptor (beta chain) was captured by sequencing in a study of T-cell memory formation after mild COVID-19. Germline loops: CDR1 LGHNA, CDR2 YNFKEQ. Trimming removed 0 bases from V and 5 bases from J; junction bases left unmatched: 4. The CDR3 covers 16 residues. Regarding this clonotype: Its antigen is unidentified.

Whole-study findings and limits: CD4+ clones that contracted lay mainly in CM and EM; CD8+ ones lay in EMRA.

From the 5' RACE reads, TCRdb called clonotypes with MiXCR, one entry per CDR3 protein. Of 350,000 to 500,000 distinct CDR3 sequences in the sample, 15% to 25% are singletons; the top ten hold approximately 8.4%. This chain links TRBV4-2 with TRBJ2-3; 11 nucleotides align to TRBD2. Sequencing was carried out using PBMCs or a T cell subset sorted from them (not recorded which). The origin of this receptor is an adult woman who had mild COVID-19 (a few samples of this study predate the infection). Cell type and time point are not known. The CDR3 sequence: CASSQEFGTSGDTQYF. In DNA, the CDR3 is TGTGCCAGCAGCCAAGAGTTCGGGACTAGCGGAGATACGCAGTATTTT.